The 27 T cell receptor beta chains below were found in one sample sequenced in a study of beta chain features in type 1 diabetes. Reverse transcribing all isolated RNA meant expressed TCRB transcripts were sequenced. Data came from immunoSEQ multiplex PCR; TCRdb stores just in-frame clones and leaves some out. The sample consists of a few hundred thousand clones, around 28% of them appearing once. Sequencing was done on a sample of naive CD4+ T cells from blood. The receptors stem from a man between 18 and 35 years old in good health.

This clone came up a few times. The chain is built from TRBV29-1 and TRBJ1-1; the D gene is possibly TRBD1 (6 bases). The CDR3 covers 13 residues. Germline V CDR1 and CDR2: SQVTM, ANQGSEA. V shed 4 bases and J shed 4 bases, with 13 bases lying between them. The CDR3 is CSVVFNRATEAFF. The CDR3 DNA is TGCAGCGTTGTGTTCAACAGGGCCACTGAAGCTTTCTTT.

CDR3 nucleotide sequence: TGTGCCAGCAGCTTACGAGTTAGCGGGAGTTTTGGTTCCTACGAGCAGTACTTC. Translated: CASSLRVSGSFGSYEQYF. This sequence joins TRBV7-2 and TRBJ2-7; 9 bases fit TRBD2. The CDR3 runs 18 residues. J gave up 1 base and V 2 bases, and 12 bases lay outside the gene matches. Per the germline V gene, CDR1 is SGHTA and CDR2 is FQGNSA.

V and J are TRBV30 and TRBJ1-2, with 7 bases identical to TRBD1. This CDR3 is built from 14 residues. Germline V CDR1 and CDR2: GTSNPN, SVGIG (reference sequence). The ends lost 8 bases at V and 4 bases at J; junction bases unmatched: 13. CDR3 amino acids: CAGLLNRGTYGYTF. Written as DNA, the CDR3 is TGTGCCGGCTTATTAAACAGGGGCACCTATGGCTACACCTTC.

This clone has just a few counts. The CDR3 reads CASSLARLQSYEQYF. DNA of the CDR3: TGTGCCAGCAGCTTAGCGAGACTCCAATCCTACGAGCAGTACTTC. This chain uses TRBV13 with TRBJ2-7; no clear D. With 1 base removed from V and 1 base from J, the gap between germline ends came to 11 bases. This CDR3 has 15 residues. CDR1 is PRHDT, CDR2 FYEKMQ, per germline (reference sequence).

CDR3 nucleotides: TGTGCCTGGAGTGTACGGGCAGGGGTTACGCAGTATTTT. Amino acid sequence: CAWSVRAGVTQYF. V usage is TRBV30 and J usage is TRBJ2-3, with D possibly being TRBD1 (6 bases). The germline gives CDR1 GTSNPN, CDR2 SVGIG (reference sequence). V gave up 0 bases and J gave up 8 bases, with 12 bases separating them. The CDR3 has 13 residues.

A few counts support this clone. V gene TRBV29-1 combines with J gene TRBJ1-2, with D tentatively TRBD1 (6 bases). Between the trimmed V and J ends, which lost 7 bases and 7 bases, there was a span of 16 bases. This CDR3 region has 12 residues. The germline V gene has CDR1 SQVTM and CDR2 ANQGSEA. The CDR3 sequence is CSAGDQGFGYTF. The DNA of the CDR3 is TGCAGCGCGGGGGACCAGGGGTTTGGCTACACCTTC.

This clone has more than one count but fewer than ten. The J gene is TRBJ2-1, the V gene TRBV5-4, with 8 nucleotides matching TRBD2. With V trimmed by 4 bases and J by 4 bases, 7 bases remained unmatched. The CDR3 consists of 15 residues. CDR1 and CDR2 from the germline V gene are SGHNT and YYREEE (reference sequence). CDR3 sequence (DNA): TGTGCCAGCAGCCCCAGCGGGAGAGTGTACAATGAGCAGTTCTTC. This encodes CASSPSGRVYNEQFF.

This clone was seen more than once but under ten times. The rearrangement joins TRBV7-2 to TRBJ2-7; D unclear. Germline CDR1 and CDR2: SGHTA and FQGNSA. V gave up 1 base and J gave up 3 bases, with 10 bases separating them. There are 14 residues in the CDR3. CDR3 in amino acids: CASSLGAGRYEQYF. The CDR3 DNA reads as TGTGCCAGCAGCTTAGGAGCAGGTCGCTACGAGCAGTACTTC.

V gene TRBV5-1 combines with J gene TRBJ2-5; D not resolved. The V gene's germline CDR1 is SGHRS and CDR2 YFSETQ. Trimming removed 1 base at V and 4 bases at J, with 14 bases between. The length of the CDR3 is 15 residues. The CDR3 protein is CASSLTEVGGETQYF. CDR3 in DNA: TGCGCCAGCAGCTTGACAGAGGTTGGCGGAGAGACCCAGTACTTC.

The chain carries TRBV25-1 and TRBJ2-7, with D perhaps TRBD1 (6 bases). The CDR3 is made up of 14 amino acids. Germline V gene sequence: CDR1 MGHDK, CDR2 SYGVNS. With 6 bases removed from V and 2 bases from J, the gap between germline ends came to 14 bases. In DNA, the CDR3 is TGTGCCAGCAGGGACACAGGGCAGGCCTACGAGCAGTACTTC. This encodes CASRDTGQAYEQYF.

The chain couples TRBV6-5 to TRBJ2-5, with 8 bases aligning to TRBD1. Germline trimming cut 2 bases from V and 5 bases from J; bases unmatched to any gene: 7. CDR1 and CDR2 from the germline V gene are MNHEY and SVGAGI. There are 15 residues in the CDR3. Here the CDR3 reads CASSYLRGRWETQYF. The CDR3 coding sequence is TGTGCCAGCAGTTACCTCAGGGGGCGGTGGGAGACCCAGTACTTC.

The CDR3 loop reads CASSLVETITYEQYF. The CDR3 bases are TGTGCCAGCAGCTTAGTAGAGACCATTACCTACGAGCAGTACTTC. The chain couples TRBV7-2 to TRBJ2-7, with no clear D. The CDR3 sequence is 15 residues long. Looked up from germline, CDR1 is SGHTA and CDR2 is FQGNSA. V dropped 1 base and J dropped 2 bases, with 12 bases sitting between them.

V usage is TRBV4-3 and J usage is TRBJ2-1; 7 nucleotides align to TRBD2. The CDR3 runs 15 residues. Trimming took 1 base from V and 10 from J; bases not matched to a gene: 10. Germline V gene lookup returns CDR1 LGHNA and CDR2 YSLEER. The CDR3: CASSQGLAASNEQFF. DNA for the CDR3: TGCGCCAGCAGCCAAGGCCTAGCGGCCTCGAACGAGCAGTTCTTC.

This chain connects TRBV6-5 to TRBJ2-3; D call uncertain. Germline assignment: CDR1 MNHEY and CDR2 SVGAGI. The CDR3 length is 11 residues. Deletions cut 4 bases from V and 6 bases from J, with 5 bases between. Here the CDR3 DNA reads TGTGCCAGCAGTTCGAGGGATACGCAGTATTTT. Its protein product is CASSSRDTQYF.

This clone was seen a few times. The chain couples TRBV6-5 to TRBJ2-5, with 8 nucleotides matching TRBD2. Germline assignment: CDR1 MNHEY and CDR2 SVGAGI. The CDR3 runs to 14 residues. V lost 6 bases to trimming and J lost 7 bases; unmatched junction nucleotides: 10. The CDR3 spells CASSLPGRDPTQYF. The CDR3 DNA reads as TGTGCCAGCAGCCTTCCCGGGAGGGATCCGACCCAGTACTTC.

The chain joins TRBV6-6 to TRBJ1-2; 9 bases align to TRBD1. The junction had 6 bases not matched to a gene; V was cut back by 5 bases and J by 8 bases. The length of the CDR3 is 13 residues. The germline V gene encodes CDR1 MNHNY and CDR2 SVGAGI (reference sequence). CDR3 sequence reads: CASSTGTGRGYTF. The CDR3 nucleotides are TGTGCCAGCAGTACCGGGACAGGGCGCGGCTACACCTTC.

The V gene is TRBV27, the J gene TRBJ1-2, with D unresolved. V lost 6 bases and J 4 bases, leaving 12 bases between the germline ends. This CDR3 spans 13 amino acids. Germline V gene lookup returns CDR1 MNHEY and CDR2 SMNVEV (reference sequence). The CDR3 region is CASSPTGGYGYTF. DNA of the CDR3: TGTGCCAGCAGCCCTACGGGTGGCTATGGCTACACCTTC.

The rearrangement joins TRBV7-2 to TRBJ2-1; D is ambiguous. V shed 1 base and J shed 5 bases, with 12 bases lying between them. Germline CDR1 is SGHTA and CDR2 is FQGNSA. This CDR3 spans 15 amino acids. CDR3 residues: CASSLGGNPNNEQFF. The CDR3 DNA sequence: TGTGCCAGCAGCTTAGGGGGAAACCCAAACAATGAGCAGTTCTTC.

The chain uses TRBV5-1 and TRBJ1-5; tentatively, D is TRBD1 (6 bases). The CDR3 runs 11 residues. CDR1 and CDR2 (germline): SGHRS, YFSETQ. The CDR3 sequence is CAPRGNQPQHF. The DNA for the CDR3 is TGCGCTCCAAGGGGGAATCAGCCCCAGCATTTT. Drawing the rest from reference TRBV5-1 and TRBJ1-5, the complete variable domain is KAGVTQTPRYLIKTRGQQVTLSCSPISGHRSVSWYQQTPGQGLQFLFEYFSETQRNKGNFPGRFSGRQFSNSRSEMNVSTLELGDSALYLCAPRGNQPQHFGDGTRLSIL.

V is TRBV29-1 and J is TRBJ2-1, with D unclear. Germline values: CDR1 SQVTM, CDR2 ANQGSEA. The CDR3 is made up of 14 amino acids. V was cut by 6 bases and J by 1 base, with 13 bases left in between. The CDR3: CSVDRPYSYNEQFF. The CDR3 DNA is TGCAGCGTGGATAGACCCTATTCCTACAATGAGCAGTTCTTC.

V and J are TRBV29-1 and TRBJ2-7, with no clear D. In germline, CDR1 is SQVTM, CDR2 ANQGSEA. CDR3 length: 11 amino acids. V shed 6 bases and J shed 7 bases, with 13 bases lying between them. In DNA, the CDR3 is TGCAGCGTCCTAGACTTGCCGGAGCAGTACTTC. As protein: CSVLDLPEQYF.

This clone was seen only once. The rearrangement links TRBV9 to TRBJ1-1, with D possibly TRBD1 on 5 matching bases. The V end lost 1 base, the J end lost 6 bases, and 13 bases lay between the germline ends. The CDR3 covers 14 residues. Germline V gene data show CDR1 as SGDLS and CDR2 as YYNGEE. This CDR3 is CASSVLPGTAEAFF. The CDR3 DNA sequence: TGTGCCAGCAGCGTACTCCCCGGGACTGCTGAAGCTTTCTTT. The full variable domain, its missing parts supplied by reference TRBV9 and TRBJ1-1, is DSGVTQTPKHLITATGQRVTLRCSPRSGDLSVYWYQQSLDQGLQFLIQYYNGEERAKGNILERFSAQQFPDLHSELNLSSLELGDSALYFCASSVLPGTAEAFFGQGTRLTVV.

The table lists this clone with a few counts. The chain employs TRBV30 and TRBJ2-3; TRBD2 aligns across 7 bases. The CDR3 totals 15 residues. The V segment lost 3 bases and the J segment 3 bases; nucleotides outside the gene matches: 9. The germline CDR1 and CDR2 sequences are GTSNPN and SVGIG (reference sequence). The CDR3 sequence is CAWRRGNPRTDTQYF. CDR3 in DNA: TGTGCCTGGAGGCGGGGGAACCCACGGACAGATACGCAGTATTTT.

This chain joins TRBV11-2 and TRBJ2-1; TRBD2 agrees at 10 bases. V shed 4 bases and J 4 bases; nucleotides not matched to a gene: 7. This CDR3 is 16 amino acids long. CDR1 is SGHAT and CDR2 is FQNNGV in the germline V gene. The CDR3 DNA reads as TGTGCCAGCAGCTGGCCACTAGCGGGAAGTTACAATGAGCAGTTCTTC. This translates into CASSWPLAGSYNEQFF.

This clone has just a few counts. The chain links TRBV28 to TRBJ2-5; D not certain. The CDR3 totals 11 residues. The germline V gene has CDR1 MDHEN and CDR2 SYDVKM. Trimming removed 6 bases from V and 3 bases from J, with 5 bases in between. CDR3 residues: CASSRKETQYF. For the CDR3, the DNA is TGTGCCAGCAGCCGGAAAGAGACCCAGTACTTC.

This sequence joins TRBV30 and TRBJ2-5, with D possibly matching TRBD2 (6 bases). V lost 3 bases and J lost 3, with 20 bases in between. The CDR3 runs 16 residues. Germline V gene data show CDR1 as GTSNPN and CDR2 as SVGIG (reference sequence). The DNA of the CDR3 is TGTGCCTGGAGGCGGTTGGGCGGGAAGTCTAAAGAGACCCAGTACTTC. Protein sequence: CAWRRLGGKSKETQYF.

The chain uses TRBV6-1 and TRBJ1-2; no firm D call. The CDR3 has 13 residues. Between the trimmed V and J ends, which lost 1 base and 4 bases, there was a span of 7 bases. Germline-derived CDR1 and CDR2 are MNHNS and SASEGT. CDR3 region: CASSEDNFYGYTF. The CDR3 nucleotides are TGTGCCAGCAGTGAAGACAACTTCTATGGCTACACCTTC.